The 11 T cell receptor beta chains presented below share a single source sample, sequenced in a study of tumor-infiltrating lymphocytes in primary liver carcinoma. DNA and RNA were both co-extracted from 20-30 mg of bulk tissue that had not been sorted. Reverse transcription of 450 to 500 ng total RNA with a constant-region primer produced TCR beta cDNA. Investigators got TCR beta libraries out of three nested multiplex PCR rounds, done with slightly modified ARM-PCR. It was with TRBV1-TRBV30 forward primers and a C-beta reverse primer that the first two PCR rounds were run, at roughly 11 cycles each. Each CDR3 protein is one row after TCRdb ran MiXCR on the multiplex PCR reads. The data hold more than 95,000 distinct CDR3 sequences, with roughly four fifths observed a single time. The specimen was liver tumor tissue from sampling region 3. Subset specified: tumor region T3, left-lateral pole. These receptor sequences come from a man aged 40-50 years with primary liver carcinoma and hepatitis B virus infection.

Worth noting for this clonotype: Germline is not matched at one junction end, which may reflect a read error. The rearrangement joins TRBV7-9 to TRBJ2-2, with D possibly being TRBD1 or TRBD2 (5 bases each). In germline, CDR1 is SEHNR, CDR2 FQNEAQ (reference sequence). The CDR3 runs 16 residues. DNA for the CDR3: TGTGTCAGCAGCTTAGTTCTTCAGGGTTGGACCGGGGAGATGTTTTTT. Translated, it gives CVSSLVLQGWTGEMFF.

This clonotype was detected many times. The chain couples TRBV5-1 to TRBJ2-5; TRBD2 aligns across 14 bases. The V segment lost 0 bases and the J segment 4 bases; nucleotides outside the gene matches: 2. The CDR3 is 16 residues long. From germline, CDR1 is SGHRS and CDR2 YFSETQ. The CDR3 is CASSLGGLAGGETQYF. CDR3 bases: TGCGCCAGCAGCTTGGGTGGACTAGCGGGAGGAGAGACCCAGTACTTC.

As regards this clonotype: One end of the junction fails to match germline, which may point to a read error. J is TRBJ2-2 and V is TRBV5-4; 7 nucleotides match TRBD2. Germline CDR1 and CDR2: SGHNT and YYREEE (reference sequence). The CDR3 spans 15 residues. CDR3 loop: CASSRDYFNTGELFF. As DNA, the CDR3 is TGTGCCAGCAGCCGGGACTACTTCAACACCGGTGAGCTGTTTTTT.

This clonotype was seen more than once but under ten times. The CDR3 carries no conserved terminal phenylalanine or tryptophan, so it likely arises from a read error. The V call is TRBV6-2 or TRBV6-3, the J call TRBJ1-1; a possible D gene is TRBD1 (6 bases). CDR1 MNHEY and CDR2 SVGEGT come from the germline V gene. Trimming pared 9 bases from V and 5 bases from J, leaving 13 bases between. The CDR3 is 12 amino acids. The CDR3 coding sequence is TGTGCCAGGGGGACACGTAATACTGAAGCTTTCATT. This gives the protein CARGTRNTEAFI.

The chain couples TRBV30 to TRBJ2-2; D possibly corresponds to TRBD2 (5 bases). Germline CDR1 GTSNPN, CDR2 SVGIG (reference sequence). Trimming shortened V by 4 bases and J by 17 bases, and 26 bases separated the two germline ends. The CDR3 is 14 amino acids. The CDR3 protein is CAWKTVGNTGEPFF. The CDR3 nucleotides are TGTGCCTGGAAAACGGTGGGGAACACCGGGGAGCCATTTTTT.

The chain uses TRBV29-1 and TRBJ2-3, with D uncertain. Trimming removed 6 bases at V and 0 bases at J, with 19 bases between. Per germline, CDR1 SQVTM and CDR2 ANQGSEA. The CDR3 totals 16 residues. DNA of the CDR3: TGCAGCGTCGCTGATGTGGACGAACGTAGCACAGATACGCAGTATTTT. This translates into CSVADVDERSTDTQYF.

Worth noting for this clonotype: Lacking the conserved final phenylalanine or tryptophan, this CDR3 likely reflects a read error. The chain employs TRBV29-1 and TRBJ1-5; D perhaps matches TRBD1 (6 bases). Germline V gene sequence: CDR1 SQVTM, CDR2 ANQGSEA. This CDR3 is built from 13 residues. Trimming removed 8 bases at V and 5 bases at J, with 16 bases between. In DNA form, the CDR3 reads TGCAGCATTGTCGGACAGATCTATCAGCCCCAGCATATT. As protein: CSIVGQIYQPQHI.

A remark on this clonotype: The junction departs from germline at one end; a sequencing error may be responsible. The chain combines TRBV28 with TRBJ2-2; D perhaps matches TRBD1 (6 bases). Germline CDR1 is MDHEN and CDR2 is SYDVKM. The CDR3 has 13 residues. The CDR3 sequence is CACSGQNTGELFF. The CDR3 nucleotides read TGTGCCTGCAGTGGACAGAACACCGGGGAGTTGTTTTTT.

This clonotype was seen a few times. Likely a read error: the CDR3 ends without its conserved phenylalanine or tryptophan. The chain links TRBV6-6 to TRBJ1-1; TRBD1 is a possible D gene (5 bases). In germline, CDR1 is MNHNY, CDR2 SVGAGI (reference sequence). CDR3 size: 12 residues. V lost 6 bases and J 4 bases, leaving 9 bases between the germline ends. CDR3 residues: CASSQTVTEAFY. The DNA of the CDR3 is TGTGCCAGCAGCCAGACAGTCACTGAAGCTTTCTAT.

A word on this clonotype: Without the conserved terminal phenylalanine or tryptophan, this CDR3 likely stems from a read error. The J gene is TRBJ2-7, the V gene TRBV11-2; D not certain. The CDR3 spans 13 residues. Deletions cut 2 bases from V and 8 bases from J, with 13 bases between. Germline CDR1 is SGHAT and CDR2 is FQNNGV. Here the CDR3 reads CASSLSELVQQYL. CDR3 bases: TGTGCCAGCAGCTTAAGTGAGCTAGTCCAGCAGTACTTA.

By frequency in the sample, this clonotype is medium-sized (0.01 to 0.1%). V usage is TRBV11-2 and J usage is TRBJ2-1, with no clear D. V was trimmed by 0 bases and J by 2 bases, leaving 8 bases between them. The CDR3 loop spans 15 amino acids. In germline, CDR1 is SGHAT, CDR2 FQNNGV. CDR3 nucleotides: TGTGCCAGCAGCTTAGATCTGGGGACCTACAATGAGCAGTTCTTC. This encodes CASSLDLGTYNEQFF.